The rows below give T cell receptor beta chains drawn from one sample of a study of T cells in Graves' hyperthyroidism and ophthalmopathy. TCRdb called the multiplex PCR reads again in MiXCR, with one record for every CDR3 protein. The data contain fewer than 550,000 distinct CDR3 sequences, approximately 14% of them seen just once; the ten biggest clones take up approximately 8%. The sample was blood. The receptors derive from a woman aged 18-29 years with Graves' hyperthyroidism. CDR3s include the opening cysteine and the closing phenylalanine or tryptophan. The D gene is left open where the match is weak. Expanded clones get a size class; other rows say once, few or many, or leave the size out.

J: TRBJ1-6; size: many; V: TRBV2; D: .; CDR3: CASLFGRIANSPLHF; DNA: TGTGCCAGCTTGTTCGGGAGAATTGCTAATTCGCCCCTCCACTTT
J: TRBJ1-2; size: .; V: TRBV28; D: TRBD1; CDR3: CASSQSDRGARNGYTF; DNA: TGTGCCAGCAGCCAATCAGACAGGGGCGCAAGGAATGGCTACACCTTC
J: TRBJ1-2; size: .; V: TRBV6-1; D: TRBD1; CDR3: CASYTYRGGGYTF; DNA: TGTGCCAGCTATACATACAGGGGTGGCGGCTACACCTTC
J: TRBJ2-1; size: few; V: TRBV27; D: .; CDR3: CASSFLDTPYNEQFF; DNA: TGTGCCAGCAGTTTTCTCGATACCCCGTACAATGAGCAGTTCTTC
J: TRBJ1-3; size: many; V: TRBV5-5; D: .; CDR3: CASSLYGDKSSGNTIYF; DNA: TGTGCCAGCAGCTTGTATGGGGACAAATCCTCTGGAAACACCATATATTTT
J: TRBJ1-1; size: few; V: TRBV19; D: .; CDR3: CASRSRGATEAFF; DNA: TGTGCCAGTAGATCGAGGGGGGCGACTGAAGCTTTCTTT
J: TRBJ1-1; size: many; V: TRBV11-2; D: .; CDR3: CASSLVEGTEAFF; DNA: TGTGCCAGCAGCTTAGTTGAAGGAACTGAAGCTTTCTTT
J: TRBJ2-2; size: few; V: TRBV29-1; D: TRBD2; CDR3: CSARLAGSSFPGELFF; DNA: TGCAGCGCTAGACTAGCGGGATCCTCTTTCCCGGGGGAGCTGTTTTTT
J: TRBJ2-1; size: many; V: TRBV2; D: .; CDR3: CASRGGTPGPYNEQFF; DNA: TGTGCCAGCAGGGGCGGGACTCCCGGCCCCTACAATGAGCAGTTCTTC
J: TRBJ2-7; size: many; V: TRBV25-1; D: .; CDR3: CASSEMGAASYEQYF; DNA: TGTGCCAGCAGTGAAATGGGGGCGGCTTCCTACGAGCAGTACTTC
J: TRBJ2-2; size: .; V: TRBV7-3; D: .; CDR3: CASSRSPSTGELFF; DNA: TGTGCCAGCAGCCGTTCCCCGAGCACCGGGGAGCTGTTTTTT
J: TRBJ2-4; size: .; V: TRBV12-3/TRBV12-4; D: .; CDR3: CASGGASAKNIQYF; DNA: TGTGCCAGCGGGGGGGCCTCGGCCAAAAACATTCAGTACTTC
J: TRBJ1-5; size: many; V: TRBV10-3; D: .; CDR3: CAISESDRGNQPQHF; DNA: TGTGCCATCAGTGAGTCAGACAGAGGCAATCAGCCCCAGCATTTT
J: TRBJ2-2; size: many; V: TRBV5-5; D: .; CDR3: CASSPPVGELFF; DNA: TGTGCCAGCAGCCCACCGGTCGGGGAGCTGTTTTTT
J: TRBJ2-2; size: once; V: TRBV7-7; D: .; CDR3: CASSLVMNTGELFF; DNA: TGTGCTAGCAGCCTCGTGATGAACACCGGGGAGCTGTTTTTT
J: TRBJ2-1; size: many; V: TRBV7-9; D: .; CDR3: CASIPGRAPYNEQFF; DNA: TGTGCCAGCATCCCCGGCAGGGCACCCTACAATGAGCAGTTCTTC
J: TRBJ2-3; size: .; V: TRBV5-1; D: .; CDR3: CASSLSGIDTQYF; DNA: TGCGCCAGCAGCTTGAGTGGCATTGATACGCAGTATTTT
J: TRBJ1-2; size: .; V: TRBV6-6; D: .; CDR3: CASSYSGQPYGYTF; DNA: TGTGCCAGCAGTTACTCTGGACAGCCTTATGGCTACACCTTC
J: TRBJ1-2; size: .; V: TRBV11-2; D: .; CDR3: CASSDGTNYGYTF; DNA: TGTGCCAGCAGCGACGGAACTAACTATGGCTACACCTTC
J: TRBJ2-7; size: many; V: TRBV11-3; D: TRBD2; CDR3: CASSSSGKYEQYF; DNA: TGTGCCAGCAGCTCCAGCGGGAAGTACGAGCAGTACTTC
J: TRBJ2-3; size: .; V: TRBV7-3; D: TRBD2; CDR3: CASSLYGERGRADTQYF; DNA: TGTGCCAGCAGCTTATATGGAGAGCGGGGGCGGGCAGATACGCAGTATTTT
J: TRBJ2-7; size: many; V: TRBV5-5; D: TRBD1; CDR3: CASSPTGTGQYF; DNA: TGTGCCAGCAGCCCGACAGGGACAGGGCAGTACTTC
J: TRBJ2-3; size: few; V: TRBV7-2; D: .; CDR3: CASSLLLPSTDTQYF; DNA: TGTGCCAGCAGCTTACTACTTCCTAGCACAGATACGCAGTATTTT
J: TRBJ2-7; size: .; V: TRBV6-5; D: .; CDR3: CASSHREGYEQYF; DNA: TGTGCCAGCAGTCACAGGGAGGGCTACGAGCAGTACTTC
J: TRBJ2-1; size: many; V: TRBV6-1; D: .; CDR3: CASSEGYEQFF; DNA: TGTGCCAGCAGTGAGGGCTATGAGCAGTTCTTC
J: TRBJ2-2; size: many; V: TRBV30; D: TRBD2; CDR3: CAWRAGTSTGELFF; DNA: TGTGCCTGGAGGGCCGGGACTAGTACCGGGGAGCTGTTTTTT
J: TRBJ1-5; size: few; V: TRBV19; D: .; CDR3: CATADGQPNQPQHF; DNA: TGTGCCACGGCGGATGGACAGCCCAATCAGCCCCAGCATTTT
J: TRBJ1-6; size: many; V: TRBV6-1; D: TRBD1; CDR3: CASRRVQGPNSPLHF; DNA: TGTGCCAGCAGAAGAGTACAGGGGCCCAATTCACCCCTCCACTTT
J: TRBJ1-5; size: few; V: TRBV20-1; D: .; CDR3: CSVGRLNQPQHF; DNA: TGCAGTGTCGGACGGCTCAATCAGCCCCAGCATTTT
J: TRBJ2-3; size: .; V: TRBV5-1; D: TRBD2; CDR3: CASSLRASGGADTQYF; DNA: TGCGCCAGCAGCTTGCGGGCTAGCGGGGGGGCAGATACGCAGTATTTT
J: TRBJ2-1; size: many; V: TRBV5-1; D: .; CDR3: CASSLQVNEQFF; DNA: TGCGCCAGCAGCTTACAGGTAAATGAGCAGTTCTTC
J: TRBJ1-2; size: many; V: TRBV6-1; D: TRBD1; CDR3: CASRIESGQGISYGYTF; DNA: TGTGCCAGCAGGATTGAAAGCGGACAGGGGATCTCCTATGGCTACACCTTC
J: TRBJ2-7; size: .; V: TRBV10-3; D: .; CDR3: CAISDDQGYYERYF; DNA: TGTGCCATCAGTGATGACCAGGGTTACTACGAGCGGTACTTC
J: TRBJ2-3; size: many; V: TRBV24-1; D: .; CDR3: CATSELPPGWDPSTDTQYF; DNA: TGTGCCACCAGTGAGCTCCCCCCGGGATGGGATCCGAGCACAGATACGCAGTATTTT
J: TRBJ1-3; size: many; V: TRBV29-1; D: .; CDR3: CSVESGLGNTIYF; DNA: TGCAGCGTTGAGTCAGGGCTGGGAAACACCATATATTTT
J: TRBJ2-3; size: once; V: TRBV5-1; D: TRBD2; CDR3: CASSLSPSSGHTQYF; DNA: TGCGCCAGCAGCTTGTCGCCGTCTAGCGGGCATACGCAGTATTTT
J: TRBJ1-5; size: few; V: TRBV7-9; D: .; CDR3: CASQTGANNQPKHF; DNA: TGTGCCAGCCAAACGGGGGCCAACAATCAGCCCAAGCATTTT
J: TRBJ2-7; size: many; V: TRBV9; D: TRBD2; CDR3: CASSEVSSGGAYEQYF; DNA: TGTGCCAGCAGCGAGGTCTCTAGCGGGGGGGCCTACGAGCAGTACTTC
J: TRBJ2-3; size: many; V: TRBV28; D: .; CDR3: CASIPRQENTDTQYF; DNA: TGTGCCAGCATCCCCCGACAGGAAAACACAGATACGCAGTATTTT
J: TRBJ2-2; size: many; V: TRBV2; D: .; CDR3: CASSYYITGELFF; DNA: TGTGCCAGCAGTTACTATATCACCGGGGAGCTGTTTTTT
J: TRBJ2-5; size: once; V: TRBV12-3/TRBV12-4; D: TRBD2; CDR3: CASSLGSGGWGETQYF; DNA: TGTGCCAGCAGTCTAGGTAGCGGGGGTTGGGGAGAGACCCAGTACTTC
J: TRBJ1-4; size: once; V: TRBV4-1; D: .; CDR3: CASKRSGEKLFF; DNA: TGCGCCAGCAAGAGGAGTGGGGAAAAACTGTTTTTT
J: TRBJ1-2; size: many; V: TRBV6-1; D: .; CDR3: CASSGSDSLSYGYTF; DNA: TGTGCCAGCAGTGGCTCGGACAGTCTTAGCTATGGCTACACCTTC
J: TRBJ1-4; size: .; V: TRBV3-1; D: .; CDR3: CASSQDIGAAGSLTNEKLFF; DNA: TGTGCCAGCAGCCAAGATATCGGGGCGGCAGGGTCTTTAACTAATGAAAAACTGTTTTTT
J: TRBJ1-5; size: many; V: TRBV6-1; D: TRBD1; CDR3: CASMDRASNQPQHF; DNA: TGTGCCAGCATGGACAGGGCTAGCAATCAGCCCCAGCATTTT
J: TRBJ1-5; size: many; V: TRBV3-1; D: TRBD1; CDR3: CASSLAGTGSNQPQHF; DNA: TGTGCCAGCAGCTTAGCCGGGACAGGGAGTAATCAGCCCCAGCATTTT
J: TRBJ2-7; size: .; V: TRBV28; D: TRBD2; CDR3: CACSPLIDVGWSGRTYEQYF; DNA: TGTGCCTGCAGCCCCCTTATAGATGTAGGTTGGAGCGGGAGGACCTACGAGCAGTACTTC
J: TRBJ2-1; size: many; V: TRBV7-9; D: TRBD2; CDR3: CASSLLVGGYNEQFF; DNA: TGTGCCAGCAGCCTCCTGGTGGGGGGGTACAATGAGCAGTTCTTC
J: TRBJ2-4; size: few; V: TRBV28; D: .; CDR3: CASSPHRNIQYF; DNA: TGTGCCAGCAGTCCCCATAGGAACATTCAGTACTTC
J: TRBJ1-2; size: many; V: TRBV4-2; D: TRBD1; CDR3: CASSRDRGVPGYTF; DNA: TGTGCCAGCAGTAGGGACAGGGGGGTACCTGGCTACACCTTC
J: TRBJ2-7; size: .; V: TRBV12-3/TRBV12-4; D: .; CDR3: CASTEGGYEQYF; DNA: TGTGCCAGCACCGAAGGAGGGTACGAGCAGTACTTC